Below are 23 T cell receptor beta chains sequenced from a single sample in a study of control samples from healthy donors and cancer patients. Sequenced by immunoSEQ multiplex PCR; TCRdb stores in-frame clones only, minus some. The repertoire consists of fewer than 90,000 clones, with roughly 84% occurring once and the leading ten covering around 5.7%. The sequencing sample was made of blood. The source of these receptors is a woman aged 45 to 65 in good health.

This chain uses TRBV10-1 with TRBJ2-6, with a possible D match to TRBD2 (5 bases). The germline CDR1 and CDR2 sequences are WNHNN and SYGVQD (reference sequence). This CDR3 contains 16 residues. V was shortened by 10 bases and J by 3 bases, with 19 bases between the two germline ends. The CDR3 is CATNMRVGFGANVLTF. The CDR3 bases are TGCGCCACCAATATGCGGGTGGGGTTTGGGGCCAACGTCCTGACTTTC.

V and J are TRBV27 and TRBJ1-2; D is unresolved. Germline lookup yields CDR1 MNHEY and CDR2 SMNVEV (reference sequence). Trimming cost V 5 bases and J 7 bases, with 17 bases left between them. The CDR3 length is 14 residues. The CDR3 loop is CASSIGLTTSGYTF. CDR3 sequence (DNA): TGTGCCAGCAGTATAGGGCTAACCACGTCTGGCTACACCTTC.

By share of the sample, this clone is medium-sized. This chain links TRBV19 with TRBJ2-7, with a tentative D call TRBD2 (5 bases). The CDR3 has 12 amino acids. Trimming shortened V by 11 bases and J by 7 bases, and 18 bases separated the two germline ends. In germline, CDR1 is LNHDA, CDR2 SQIVND (reference sequence). As DNA, the CDR3 is TGTGCCTCCCAGGTGGGTACGGGAGAGCAGTACTTC. Protein: CASQVGTGEQYF.

The CDR3 nucleotides are TGTGCCAGCAGCCGGACAGGGCACGAGCAGTACTTC. Protein: CASSRTGHEQYF. The rearrangement links TRBV6-5 to TRBJ2-7, with 8 positions matching TRBD1. Germline CDR1 and CDR2: MNHEY and SVGAGI. V dropped 6 bases and J dropped 5; count of bases not matched to a gene: 3. The CDR3 consists of 12 residues.

J is TRBJ1-2 and V is TRBV15; D not resolved. Germline V CDR1 and CDR2: LNHNV, YYDKDF (reference sequence). The CDR3 contains 17 residues. With 0 bases removed from V and 4 bases from J, the gap between germline ends came to 18 bases. CDR3 bases: TGTGCCACCAGCAGAGATCTTGGGAGGGCTCAAGGCTATGGCTACACCTTC. Its protein product is CATSRDLGRAQGYGYTF. The full variable domain, its missing parts supplied by reference TRBV15 and TRBJ1-2, is DAMVIQNPRYQVTQFGKPVTLSCSQTLNHNVMYWYQQKSSQAPKLLFHYYDKDFNNEADTPDNFQSRRPNTSFCFLDIRSPGLGDTAMYLCATSRDLGRAQGYGYTFGSGTRLTVV.

The V gene is TRBV6-4, the J gene TRBJ1-6, with no clear D. The germline V gene encodes CDR1 MRHNA and CDR2 SNTAGT. The CDR3 consists of 16 residues. Trimming cost V 5 bases and J 10 bases, with 21 bases left between them. The CDR3 loop reads CASSIKQLATGSPLHF. The CDR3 coding sequence is TGTGCCAGCAGTATTAAACAGTTGGCCACGGGGTCACCCCTCCACTTT.

This clone showed up just once. This chain uses TRBV5-6 with TRBJ1-4; D unclear. CDR3 size: 14 residues. CDR1 SGHDT and CDR2 YYEEEE come from the germline V gene. Deletions cut 4 bases from V and 6 bases from J, with 13 bases between. The CDR3 sequence: CASSGDPRDEKLFF. CDR3 nucleotide sequence: TGTGCCAGCAGCGGGGATCCGCGGGATGAAAAACTGTTTTTT.

This rearrangement joins TRBV5-6 to TRBJ1-1; D is uncertain. Between the trimmed V and J ends, which lost 2 bases and 1 base, there was a span of 3 bases. Germline assignment: CDR1 SGHDT and CDR2 YYEEEE. The CDR3 runs to 12 residues. CDR3 in DNA: TGTGCCAGCAGCTTTGGGAACACTGAAGCTTTCTTT. Translation gives CASSFGNTEAFF.

V is TRBV2 and J is TRBJ2-3; D gene ambiguous. Germline V CDR1 and CDR2: SNHLY, FYNNEI. The V gene lost 5 bases and the J gene lost 2 bases, with 8 bases spanning the gap. The CDR3 length is 13 residues. CDR3 protein: CASSLGYTDTQYF. Here the CDR3 DNA reads TGTGCCAGCAGTCTTGGATACACAGATACGCAGTATTTT.

This clone was seen more than once but under ten times. The gene calls are TRBV15 and TRBJ2-7, with a possible D match to TRBD1 (5 bases). The CDR3 totals 13 residues. Trimming pared 5 bases from V and 0 bases from J, leaving 8 bases between. Germline V gene sequence: CDR1 LNHNV, CDR2 YYDKDF (reference sequence). CDR3 bases: TGTGCCACCAGCCACGACAGCTCCTACGAGCAGTACTTC. Its translation is CATSHDSSYEQYF.

The CDR3 DNA sequence: TGTGCCAGCAGCCCAAGGGTAGGGGGAACCTACGAGCAGTACTTC. Amino acid sequence: CASSPRVGGTYEQYF. The chain joins TRBV7-2 to TRBJ2-7; D might be TRBD1 (6 bases). The CDR3 is 15 residues long. The V gene's germline CDR1 is SGHTA and CDR2 FQGNSA. Trimming took 5 bases from V and 2 from J, leaving 16 bases between them. Drawing the rest from reference TRBV7-2 and TRBJ2-7, the complete variable domain is GAGVSQSPSNKVTEKGKDVELRCDPISGHTALYWYRQSLGQGLEFLIYFQGNSAPDKSGLPSDRFSAERTGGSVSTLTIQRTQQEDSAVYLCASSPRVGGTYEQYFGPGTRLTVT.

The chain uses TRBV7-8 and TRBJ2-5; D gene ambiguous. The CDR3 consists of 15 residues. Trimming removed 1 base from V and 2 bases from J, with 11 bases in between. Germline values: CDR1 SGHVS, CDR2 FQNEAQ. In DNA form, the CDR3 reads TGTGCCAGCAGCTTAGGTGGTGGTTTTCAAGAGACCCAGTACTTC. Protein product: CASSLGGGFQETQYF.

The chain recombines TRBV7-9 with TRBJ2-3; D remains ambiguous. The CDR3 is made up of 12 amino acids. V dropped 5 bases and J dropped 2 bases, with 5 bases sitting between them. Germline V gene lookup returns CDR1 SEHNR and CDR2 FQNEAQ (reference sequence). CDR3 in amino acids: CASSPSTDTQYF. In DNA form, the CDR3 reads TGTGCCAGCAGCCCTTCCACAGATACGCAGTATTTT.

The CDR3 region has the DNA TGTGCTAGTGGTTTTTCCCCCGATCAGCCCCAGCATTTT. Amino acid sequence: CASGFSPDQPQHF. The chain couples TRBV12-5 to TRBJ1-5; D uncertain. Trimming took off 3 bases at V and 5 bases at J, with 8 bases between the two ends. The CDR3 sequence is 13 residues long. The germline V gene encodes CDR1 LGHNT and CDR2 FRNRAP.

The chain joins TRBV4-1 to TRBJ1-2; D remains unclear. The CDR3 loop spans 12 amino acids. Trimming shortened V by 7 bases and J by 10 bases, and 16 bases separated the two germline ends. Germline V gene lookup returns CDR1 MGHRA and CDR2 YSYEKL. CDR3 sequence: CASTHDGWDYTF. CDR3 sequence (DNA): TGCGCCAGCACTCACGATGGTTGGGACTACACCTTC.

The chain uses TRBV5-5 and TRBJ1-1; 8 bases line up with TRBD1. With V trimmed by 1 base and J by 5 bases, 4 bases remained unmatched. Per germline, CDR1 SGHKS and CDR2 YYEKEE (reference sequence). The CDR3 is made up of 14 amino acids. This chain's CDR3 is CASSLSRTGTEAFF. The CDR3, as DNA: TGTGCCAGCAGCTTGTCCCGGACAGGGACTGAAGCTTTCTTT.

The chain uses TRBV5-1 and TRBJ1-1; D ambiguous. Looked up from germline, CDR1 is SGHRS and CDR2 is YFSETQ. Trimming shortened V by 4 bases and J by 4 bases, and 14 bases separated the two germline ends. The CDR3 has 14 residues. In nucleotides, the CDR3 is TGCGCCAGCAGCATGTTATGGTCGGGCACTGAAGCTTTCTTT. Translating gives CASSMLWSGTEAFF.

The gene calls are TRBV15 and TRBJ2-4; 7 nucleotides agree with TRBD1. Losses at the gene ends were 1 base for V and 1 base for J; bases not matched to a gene: 4. The germline V gene encodes CDR1 LNHNV and CDR2 YYDKDF (reference sequence). The CDR3 runs 16 residues. CDR3 bases: TGTGCCACCAGCAGAGGGGACAGTACGGCCAAAAACATTCAGTACTTC. The encoded protein is CATSRGDSTAKNIQYF.

The chain employs TRBV27 and TRBJ1-6; TRBD1 aligns across 8 bases. Germline CDR1 MNHEY, CDR2 SMNVEV (reference sequence). Trimming at V came to 6 bases and at J to 7 bases, leaving 8 bases not matched to a gene. The CDR3 runs 15 residues. The CDR3 protein is CASRSQGAENSPLHF. The CDR3 DNA reads TGTGCCAGCAGAAGTCAGGGGGCGGAAAATTCACCCCTCCACTTT.

The genes are TRBV5-1 and TRBJ1-1; possible D gene TRBD1, 6 bases. Germline CDR1 reads SGHRS; CDR2 reads YFSETQ. The CDR3 is made up of 15 amino acids. The V and J ends lost 0 bases and 1 base respectively, with 10 bases between them. Here the CDR3 DNA reads TGCGCCAGCAGCTTGGGGGACACAGGGAACACTGAAGCTTTCTTT. Translated, it gives CASSLGDTGNTEAFF.

CDR3 loop: CAASFPRDNQPQHF. Written as DNA, the CDR3 is TGTGCAGCTTCGTTTCCCAGGGACAATCAGCCCCAGCATTTT. The chain joins TRBV19 to TRBJ1-5, with D maybe TRBD1 (5 bases). Germline CDR1 LNHDA, CDR2 SQIVND (reference sequence). The CDR3 covers 14 residues.

The chain is built from TRBV5-1 and TRBJ2-3; 14 bases line up with TRBD2. J was trimmed by 6 bases and V by 4 bases; bases with no gene match: 4. This CDR3 has 15 amino acids. CDR1 is SGHRS and CDR2 is YFSETQ in the germline V gene. CDR3 DNA sequence: TGCGCCAGCAGCGTCGGGACTAGCGGGGGTGATACGCAGTATTTT. Amino acid sequence: CASSVGTSGGDTQYF.

The chain is built from TRBV4-1 and TRBJ1-2; unclear D gene. From germline, CDR1 is MGHRA and CDR2 YSYEKL. The V end was cut by 4 bases, the J end by 0 bases, with 9 bases between. The CDR3 contains 14 residues. CDR3 DNA sequence: TGCGCCAGCAGCCCCGGAGGAACTAACTATGGCTACACCTTC. This encodes CASSPGGTNYGYTF.